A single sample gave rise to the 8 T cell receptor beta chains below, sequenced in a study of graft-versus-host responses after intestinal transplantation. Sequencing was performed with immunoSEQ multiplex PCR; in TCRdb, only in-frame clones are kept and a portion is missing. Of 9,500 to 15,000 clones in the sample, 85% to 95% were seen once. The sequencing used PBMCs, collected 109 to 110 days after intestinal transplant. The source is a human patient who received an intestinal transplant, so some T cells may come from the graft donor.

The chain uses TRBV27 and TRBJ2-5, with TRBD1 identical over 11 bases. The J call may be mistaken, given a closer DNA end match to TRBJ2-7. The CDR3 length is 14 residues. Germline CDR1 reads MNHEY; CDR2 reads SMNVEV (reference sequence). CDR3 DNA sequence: TGTGCCAGCGGAACCGGGACAGGGGGCTACGAGCAGTACTTC. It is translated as CASGTGTGGYEQYF.

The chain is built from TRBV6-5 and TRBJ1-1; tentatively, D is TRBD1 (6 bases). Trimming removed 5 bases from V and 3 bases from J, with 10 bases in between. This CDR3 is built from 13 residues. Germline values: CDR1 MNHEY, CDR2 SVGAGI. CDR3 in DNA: TGTGCCAGCAGTGGTAAGGGGGACACTGAAGCTTTCTTT. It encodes CASSGKGDTEAFF.

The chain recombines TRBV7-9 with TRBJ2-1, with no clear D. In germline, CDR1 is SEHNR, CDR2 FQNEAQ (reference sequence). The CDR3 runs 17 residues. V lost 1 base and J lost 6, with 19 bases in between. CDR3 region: CASSLVSIGRGRNEQFF. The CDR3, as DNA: TGTGCCAGCAGCTTAGTCTCCATAGGTCGAGGCCGCAATGAGCAGTTCTTC.

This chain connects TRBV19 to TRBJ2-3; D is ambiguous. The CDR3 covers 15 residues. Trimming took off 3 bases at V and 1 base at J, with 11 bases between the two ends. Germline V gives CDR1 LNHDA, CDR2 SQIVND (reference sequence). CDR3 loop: CASSIDSVGTDTQYF. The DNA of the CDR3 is TGTGCCAGTAGTATTGACTCGGTCGGCACAGATACGCAGTATTTT.

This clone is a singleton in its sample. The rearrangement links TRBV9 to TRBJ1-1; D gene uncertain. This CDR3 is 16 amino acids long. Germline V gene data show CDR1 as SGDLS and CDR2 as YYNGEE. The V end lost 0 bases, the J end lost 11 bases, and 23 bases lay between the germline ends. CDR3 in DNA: TGTGCCAGCAGCGTAGGGTCGGGATTACCAGGATTAATTGCTTTCTTT. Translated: CASSVGSGLPGLIAFF.

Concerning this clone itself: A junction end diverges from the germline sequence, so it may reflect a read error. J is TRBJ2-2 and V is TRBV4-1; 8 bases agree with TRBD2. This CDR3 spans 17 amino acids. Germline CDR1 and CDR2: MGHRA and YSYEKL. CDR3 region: CASSEEPVIAGTGELFF. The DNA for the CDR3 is TGCGCCAGCAGCGAAGAGCCCGTAATAGCGGGGACCGGGGAGCTGTTTTTT.

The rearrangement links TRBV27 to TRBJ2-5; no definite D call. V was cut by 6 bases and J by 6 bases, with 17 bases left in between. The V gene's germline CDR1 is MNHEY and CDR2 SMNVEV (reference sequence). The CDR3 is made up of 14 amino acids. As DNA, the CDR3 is TGTGCCAGCAGCCTACCCGACGCGGTGAAGACCCAGTACTTC. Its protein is CASSLPDAVKTQYF.

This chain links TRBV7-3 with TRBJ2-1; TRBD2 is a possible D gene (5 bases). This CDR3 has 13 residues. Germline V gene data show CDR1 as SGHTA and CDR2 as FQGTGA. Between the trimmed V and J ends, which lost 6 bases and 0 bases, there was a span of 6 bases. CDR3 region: CASSRDSYNEQFF. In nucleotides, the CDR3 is TGTGCCAGCAGTCGGGACTCCTACAATGAGCAGTTCTTC.